This paragraph covers one TCR beta chain sequence. The target antigen is unknown. These data are taken from a study of CD8 T cells in Susac syndrome. The study, taken as a whole, reports: In TEMRA cells and active patients, CD8+ clonal expansion in Susac reached its peak.

Sequencing targeted TCR beta in T cells from blood (CD8+ and CD4+). Through negative isolation, CD4+ and CD8+ T cells were obtained, while TEMRA cells were enriched using FACS. The RNA input was roughly 0.45 to 1 ug, and it was reverse transcribed with random hexamers. From the immunoSEQ multiplex PCR reads, TCRdb called clonotypes with MiXCR, one entry per CDR3 protein. The data hold 200,000 or so distinct CDR3 sequences, with approximately 95% observed a single time. This CDR3 spans 15 amino acids. CDR1 is SGHNT, CDR2 YENEEA, per germline. Trimming cost V 4 bases and J 3 bases; bases outside gene matches: 3.

The V gene is TRBV11-3, the J gene TRBJ2-3; 11 bases map to TRBD2. This sequence was found in a human donor with Susac syndrome. The source material was CD8+ T cells from PBMCs. This CDR3 is CASSWGLAATDTQYF. CDR3 DNA sequence: TGTGCCAGCAGCTGGGGACTAGCGGCAACAGATACGCAGTATTTT.